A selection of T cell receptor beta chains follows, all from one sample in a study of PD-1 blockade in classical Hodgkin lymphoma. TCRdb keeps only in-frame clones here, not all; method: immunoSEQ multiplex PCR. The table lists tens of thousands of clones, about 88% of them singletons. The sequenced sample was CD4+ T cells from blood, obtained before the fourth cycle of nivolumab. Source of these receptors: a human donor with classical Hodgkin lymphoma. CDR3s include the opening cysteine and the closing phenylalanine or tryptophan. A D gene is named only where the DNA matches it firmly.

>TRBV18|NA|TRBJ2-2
TGTGCCAGCTCACCACCTACCGCGGGCGGGGAGCTGTTTTTT
CASSPPTAGGELFF
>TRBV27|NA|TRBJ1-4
TGTGCCAGCAGGGACAGTGAAAAACTGTTTTTT
CASRDSEKLFF
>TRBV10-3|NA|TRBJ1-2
TGTGCCATCAGTGAGTCACACCTCCGGTGGGGCCAGGCCCACAATAACTATGGCTACACCTTC
CAISESHLRWGQAHNNYGYTF
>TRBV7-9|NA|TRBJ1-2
TGTGCCAGCAGCCCGAGAGGTTTCGATGGCTACACCTTC
CASSPRGFDGYTF
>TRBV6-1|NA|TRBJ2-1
TGTGCCAGCATGGGCCTCTCCTACAATGAGCAGTTCTTC
CASMGLSYNEQFF
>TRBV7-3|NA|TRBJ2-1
TGTGCCAGCAGCTTAAGAGGGGCTCCTCCCCCCAATGAGCAGTTCTTC
CASSLRGAPPPNEQFF
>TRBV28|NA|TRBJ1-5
TGTGCCAGCAGCCCAACGGCAGGCGGTACGCAGCCCCAGCATTTT
CASSPTAGGTQPQHF
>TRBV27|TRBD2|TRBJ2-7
TGTGCCAGCAGCCGACTAGCGGGGACATCCTACGAGCAGTACTTC
CASSRLAGTSYEQYF
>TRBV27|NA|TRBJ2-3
TGTGCCAGCAGTGACCAGGACAGCTACACAGATACGCAGTATTTT
CASSDQDSYTDTQYF
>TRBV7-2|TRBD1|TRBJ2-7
TGTGCCAGCAGCTTAGGCACGGGGGACAGGACCTACGAGCAGTACTTC
CASSLGTGDRTYEQYF
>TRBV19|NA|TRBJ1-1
TGTGCCAGTAGTAATCGGGTGAACACTGAAGCTTTCTTT
CASSNRVNTEAFF